The sequence of this T cell receptor beta chain was determined in a study of identical twins. CDR3 length: 16 residues. Trimming stripped 6 bases from V and 0 bases from J, with 18 bases between. The V gene's germline CDR1 is SQVTM and CDR2 ANQGSEA. This clonotype was seen many times. TCRdb re-analysed the 5' RACE reads in MiXCR, keeping a single row per CDR3 protein. This table has about 300,000 distinct CDR3 sequences, approximately 13% appearing once. The data were also submitted as part of a second study, on yellow fever vaccine responses in identical twins.

V gene TRBV29-1 combines with J gene TRBJ1-3; D may be TRBD1 (5 bases). The source is a woman younger than 35 in good health. Input material: CD8+ T cells sorted from blood. CDR3 region: CSVRLGDPFSGNTIYF. In DNA, the CDR3 is TGCAGCGTAAGGTTGGGGGATCCGTTCTCTGGAAACACCATATATTTT. The full variable domain, in which reference TRBV29-1 and TRBJ1-3 provide the parts outside the CDR3, is SAVISQKPSRDICQRGTSLTIQCQVDSQVTMMFWYRQQPGQSLTLIATANQGSEATYESGFVIDKFPISRPNLTFSTLTVSNMSPEDSSIYLCSVRLGDPFSGNTIYFGEGSWLTVV.